This T cell receptor (beta chain) was recovered during a study of blood T cell repertoires in COVID-19. The repertoire was sequenced with immunoSEQ multiplex PCR; TCRdb's copy has only in-frame clones and lacks some. There are approximately 210,000 clones in the sample; 75% to 85% occur only once, and 4.3% lies in the top ten. Trimming took 4 bases from V and 4 from J, leaving 10 bases between them. Germline V gives CDR1 LNHDA, CDR2 SQIVND (reference sequence). There are 13 residues in the CDR3. Sequencing was performed on PBMCs or T cells enriched from blood (not recorded which). V gene TRBV19 combines with J gene TRBJ1-1, with TRBD1 as a possible D gene (5 bases). The receptor was derived from a man between 25 and 39 years old with acute COVID-19. CDR3 sequence: CASSKTVSTEAFF. CDR3 nucleotides: TGTGCCAGTAGTAAGACAGTGAGCACTGAAGCTTTCTTT.